One and the same sample provided the 26 T cell receptor beta chains below, sequenced in a study of early T cells in non-severe SARS-CoV-2 infection. In TCRdb, the 5' RACE reads were re-called with MiXCR into one record per CDR3 protein. The sample lists about 33,000 distinct CDR3 sequences, approximately 6.2% occurring once. The sample was whole blood. The receptors stem from an adult who was a healthcare worker with PCR-confirmed SARS-CoV-2 infection or an uninfected control (not recorded which).

This clonotype was seen a few times. J is TRBJ2-3 and V is TRBV4-3; 11 bases agree with TRBD2. The germline CDR1 and CDR2 sequences are LGHNA and YSLEER. Unmatched junction bases numbered 19, after V lost 5 bases and J lost 3 bases. The CDR3 spans 20 residues. The CDR3: CASSTFYSGRAVLRTDTQYF. As DNA, the CDR3 is TGCGCCAGCAGCACCTTCTATAGCGGGAGGGCCGTATTAAGAACAGATACGCAGTATTTT.

This clonotype was seen ten or more times. The chain couples TRBV4-1 to TRBJ2-6; D unclear. The germline CDR1 and CDR2 sequences are MGHRA and YSYEKL. V was pared by 1 base and J by 4 bases, with 11 bases between. This CDR3 is built from 16 residues. This CDR3 reads CASSQGLGLGANVLTF. The CDR3 nucleotides read TGCGCCAGCAGCCAAGGCCTAGGCTTGGGGGCCAACGTCCTGACTTTC.

Ten or more counts support this clonotype. The chain uses TRBV2 and TRBJ2-1; 7 bases are shared with TRBD1. V trimming: 4 bases; J trimming: 1 base; junction bases outside the gene matches: 10. This CDR3 has 17 amino acids. The germline V gene has CDR1 SNHLY and CDR2 FYNNEI. DNA for the CDR3: TGTGCCAGCAGTGCAAAACCGGGACAGCCTTCCTACAATGAGCAGTTCTTC. Encoded protein: CASSAKPGQPSYNEQFF.

This clonotype appeared many times. This sequence joins TRBV28 and TRBJ2-7; possible D gene TRBD2, 5 bases. Germline-derived CDR1 and CDR2 are MDHEN and SYDVKM. V shed 8 bases and J shed 2 bases, with 13 bases lying between them. This CDR3 comprises 13 residues. CDR3 DNA: TGTGCCAGCGCGACCGGGGTTCCCTACGAGCAGTACTTC. Translating gives CASATGVPYEQYF.

This clonotype was recorded many times. The chain couples TRBV4-1 to TRBJ2-5; 9 positions agree with TRBD2. With 3 bases clipped from V and 1 base from J, the junction kept 6 bases outside the gene matches. The CDR3 sequence is 16 residues long. Per the germline V gene, CDR1 is MGHRA and CDR2 is YSYEKL. The CDR3 sequence is CASSQIPTSGQETQYF. The CDR3 nucleotides are TGCGCCAGCAGCCAGATCCCGACTAGCGGCCAAGAGACCCAGTACTTC.

The J gene is TRBJ2-7, the V gene TRBV7-6, with a possible D match to TRBD1 (7 bases). Trimming removed 5 bases at V and 6 bases at J, with 14 bases between. The CDR3 loop spans 13 amino acids. Per germline, CDR1 SGHVS and CDR2 FNYEAQ. The CDR3 spells CASSPRGRTEQYV. CDR3 bases: TGTGCCAGCAGCCCCAGGGGGAGGACCGAGCAGTACGTC.

The rearrangement uses TRBV2 and TRBJ1-1; D is unresolved. The V gene's germline CDR1 is SNHLY and CDR2 FYNNEI. This CDR3 is 12 amino acids long. V was pared by 4 bases and J by 2 bases, with 5 bases between. The CDR3 loop reads CASSASNTEAFF. The CDR3 DNA is TGTGCCAGCAGTGCTTCCAACACTGAAGCTTTCTTT.

A few counts support this clonotype. The chain uses TRBV7-8 and TRBJ2-2; 9 bases fit TRBD2. This CDR3 is built from 15 residues. CDR1 SGHVS and CDR2 FQNEAQ come from the germline V gene. Trimming took 3 bases from V and 4 from J; bases not matched to a gene: 3. This CDR3 is CASSFSGSGTGELFF. CDR3 DNA: TGTGCCAGCAGCTTTAGCGGGAGTGGCACCGGGGAGCTGTTTTTT.

This clonotype was counted at least ten times. The chain has TRBV5-6 and TRBJ2-1, with 15 nucleotides matching TRBD2. Germline V gives CDR1 SGHDT, CDR2 YYEEEE. The CDR3 extends over 18 amino acids. The V segment lost 4 bases and the J segment 7 bases; nucleotides outside the gene matches: 12. The CDR3 spells CASSPPGLAGGVGNEQFF. CDR3 DNA: TGTGCCAGCAGCCCTCCGGGACTAGCGGGAGGCGTGGGGAATGAGCAGTTCTTC.

The CDR3 spells CANEALDTQYF. CDR3 bases: TGTGCTAACGAAGCACTGGACACCCAGTACTTC. The chain employs TRBV2 and TRBJ2-5; D is unresolved. Germline V gene lookup returns CDR1 SNHLY and CDR2 FYNNEI. The CDR3 runs 11 residues.

This chain joins TRBV5-1 and TRBJ2-2; D not certain. The CDR3 spans 11 residues. V gave up 2 bases and J gave up 5 bases, with 1 base separating them. Per the germline V gene, CDR1 is SGHRS and CDR2 is YFSETQ. CDR3 DNA: TGCGCCAGCAGCTTTACCGGGGAGCTGTTTTTT. It translates to CASSFTGELFF. The full variable domain, rest sourced from reference TRBV5-1 and TRBJ2-2, is KAGVTQTPRYLIKTRGQQVTLSCSPISGHRSVSWYQQTPGQGLQFLFEYFSETQRNKGNFPGRFSGRQFSNSRSEMNVSTLELGDSALYLCASSFTGELFFGEGSRLTVL.

This clonotype was detected ten times or more. The gene calls are TRBV7-8 and TRBJ2-5; D unclear. With 3 bases removed from V and 0 bases from J, the gap between germline ends came to 2 bases. The CDR3 totals 12 residues. The germline gives CDR1 SGHVS, CDR2 FQNEAQ. The CDR3 DNA follows: TGTGCCAGCAGCTTCCACCAAGAGACCCAGTACTTC. Its translation is CASSFHQETQYF.

This clonotype was recorded many times. The chain couples TRBV10-1 to TRBJ2-7; D gene unclear. The CDR3 extends over 16 amino acids. V was clipped by 6 bases and J by 11 bases, with 29 bases between them. Germline lookup yields CDR1 WNHNN and CDR2 SYGVQD (reference sequence). This CDR3 reads CASSLNPTTRWLKEYV. The CDR3, as DNA: TGCGCCAGCAGCCTCAACCCCACCACCAGGTGGCTAAAGGAGTACGTC.

The sample holds many counts of this clonotype. The chain couples TRBV6-6 to TRBJ2-3; 8 nucleotides agree with TRBD2. The CDR3 consists of 15 residues. J was trimmed by 3 bases and V by 2 bases; bases with no gene match: 4. CDR1 and CDR2 (germline): MNHNY, SVGAGI (reference sequence). The CDR3, as DNA: TGTGCCAGCAGTTACCGGCGGGAGGTGACAGATACGCAGTATTTT. This gives the protein CASSYRREVTDTQYF.

The table lists this clonotype with many counts. The rearrangement joins TRBV30 to TRBJ2-6; D call uncertain. In germline, CDR1 is GTSNPN, CDR2 SVGIG (reference sequence). With 2 bases removed from V and 2 bases from J, the gap between germline ends came to 1 base. This CDR3 has 12 residues. Written as DNA, the CDR3 is TGTGCCTGGAGTCCTGGGGCCAACGTCCTGACTTTC. Encoded protein: CAWSPGANVLTF. The entire variable domain, with the rest obtained from reference TRBV30 and TRBJ2-6, is as follows: SQTIHQWPATLVQPVGSPLSLECTVEGTSNPNLYWYRQAAGRGLQLLFYSVGIGQISSEVPQNLSASRPQDRQFILSSKKLLLSDSGFYLCAWSPGANVLTFGAGSRLTVL.

This clonotype was recorded many times. The J gene is TRBJ2-5, the V gene TRBV30; perhaps TRBD2 as D (6 bases). Germline lookup yields CDR1 GTSNPN and CDR2 SVGIG (reference sequence). Trimming took 0 bases from V and 5 from J, leaving 7 bases between them. The CDR3 loop spans 12 amino acids. The CDR3 region is CAWSVRGETQYF. The CDR3 nucleotides are TGTGCCTGGAGTGTACGGGGGGAGACCCAGTACTTC.

This clonotype has just a few counts. This chain joins TRBV28 and TRBJ2-5; 7 positions match TRBD2. Trimming removed 8 bases from V and 7 bases from J; junction bases left unmatched: 16. Per germline, CDR1 MDHEN and CDR2 SYDVKM. The CDR3 is 15 residues long. The CDR3 sequence: CASLPMLAGDVTQYF. DNA of the CDR3: TGTGCCAGCCTACCGATGCTGGCGGGAGACGTGACCCAGTACTTC.

The chain couples TRBV6-5 to TRBJ2-5; 7 bases are shared with TRBD1. V trimming: 5 bases; J trimming: 2 bases; junction bases outside the gene matches: 11. The germline V gene has CDR1 MNHEY and CDR2 SVGAGI. This CDR3 has 16 amino acids. This chain's CDR3 is CASSRIWTGTQETQYF. The CDR3 DNA reads TGTGCCAGCAGTCGAATCTGGACAGGAACGCAAGAGACCCAGTACTTC.

This clonotype was seen many times. CDR3 amino acids: CASSLGGYEQYF. CDR3 coding DNA: TGTGCCAGCAGTTTAGGAGGGTACGAGCAGTACTTC. This chain joins TRBV27 and TRBJ2-7; a possible D gene is TRBD2 (6 bases). CDR1 is MNHEY and CDR2 is SMNVEV in the germline V gene (reference sequence). Between the trimmed V and J ends, which lost 2 bases and 4 bases, there was a span of 6 bases. This CDR3 has 12 amino acids.

This clonotype was seen ten or more times. The chain couples TRBV18 to TRBJ2-1, with D hard to call. CDR3 length: 15 residues. V shed 2 bases and J shed 7 bases, with 15 bases lying between them. CDR1 and CDR2 from the germline V gene are KGHSH and LQKENI. CDR3 nucleotides: TGTGCCAGCTCACCAGTAGGCGGTCTTATGAATGAGCAGTTCTTC. This codes for CASSPVGGLMNEQFF.

This clonotype showed up many times. The V and J genes are TRBV28 and TRBJ2-7; tentative D call: TRBD2 (6 bases). Trimming cost V 5 bases and J 0 bases, with 11 bases left between them. CDR1 and CDR2 from the germline V gene are MDHEN and SYDVKM. The CDR3 length is 14 residues. CDR3: CASSRDGSSYEQYF. The CDR3 DNA sequence: TGTGCCAGCAGTCGGGACGGGAGCTCCTACGAGCAGTACTTC. Using reference TRBV28 and TRBJ2-7 for the parts outside the CDR3, the full variable domain is DVKVTQSSRYLVKRTGEKVFLECVQDMDHENMFWYRQDPGLGLRLIYFSYDVKMKEKGDIPEGYSVSREKKERFSLILESASTNQTSMYLCASSRDGSSYEQYFGPGTRLTVT.

This clonotype was counted at least ten times. The chain carries TRBV6-1 and TRBJ1-4; tentative D call: TRBD1 (6 bases). The CDR3 is made up of 15 amino acids. Germline CDR1 is MNHNS and CDR2 is SASEGT. Trimming shortened V by 3 bases and J by 2 bases, and 10 bases separated the two germline ends. CDR3 DNA sequence: TGTGCCAGCAGTGAGAGGGGGGCGACTAATGAAAAACTGTTTTTT. It translates to CASSERGATNEKLFF.

This clonotype came up many times. CDR3 coding DNA: TGTGCCGTAGCCGGGACTAGCGGGGGAATAAGCTCCTACGAGCAGTACGTC. Its translation: CAVAGTSGGISSYEQYV. V usage is TRBV2 and J usage is TRBJ2-7, with 14 nucleotides matching TRBD2. There are 17 residues in the CDR3. The junction had 12 bases not matched to a gene; V was cut back by 11 bases and J by 0 bases. Germline V gene sequence: CDR1 SNHLY, CDR2 FYNNEI.

This clonotype was detected many times. In DNA, the CDR3 is TGCAGTGCTCAATCAGGCCGGCTCAATGAGCAGTTCTTC. Translated, it gives CSAQSGRLNEQFF. The V gene is TRBV20-1, the J gene TRBJ2-1; D gene unclear. Per the germline V gene, CDR1 is DFQATT and CDR2 is SNEGSKA (reference sequence). This CDR3 is built from 13 residues. Between the trimmed V and J ends, which lost 5 bases and 6 bases, there was a span of 14 bases.

This clonotype showed up many times. The rearrangement joins TRBV29-1 to TRBJ1-2; D is uncertain. Deletions cut 2 bases from V and 2 bases from J, with 9 bases between. This CDR3 has 13 amino acids. The V gene's germline CDR1 is SQVTM and CDR2 ANQGSEA. This CDR3 is CSVERWQNYGYTF. The CDR3 region has the DNA TGCAGCGTTGAAAGGTGGCAGAACTATGGCTACACCTTC.

This clonotype was seen at least ten times. The gene calls are TRBV5-1 and TRBJ2-5; D remains ambiguous. Trimming shortened V by 3 bases and J by 1 base, and 4 bases separated the two germline ends. This CDR3 spans 12 amino acids. Germline-derived CDR1 and CDR2 are SGHRS and YFSETQ. The CDR3 here is CASSWSQETQYF. In nucleotides, the CDR3 is TGCGCCAGCAGCTGGTCCCAAGAGACCCAGTACTTC.